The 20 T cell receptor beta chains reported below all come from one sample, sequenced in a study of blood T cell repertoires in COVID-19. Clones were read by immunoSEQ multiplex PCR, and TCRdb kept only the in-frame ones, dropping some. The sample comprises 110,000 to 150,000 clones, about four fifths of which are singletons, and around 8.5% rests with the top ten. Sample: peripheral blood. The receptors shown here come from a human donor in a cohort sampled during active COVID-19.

CDR3 bases: TGTGCCAGCAGCCAAGAGTCTGAAGCGACCTACAATGAGCAGTTCTTC. This gives the protein CASSQESEATYNEQFF. The chain is built from TRBV4-2 and TRBJ2-1; D remains ambiguous. The germline V gene encodes CDR1 LGHNA and CDR2 YNFKEQ. This CDR3 has 16 amino acids. Trimming removed 0 bases from V and 2 bases from J, with 11 bases in between.

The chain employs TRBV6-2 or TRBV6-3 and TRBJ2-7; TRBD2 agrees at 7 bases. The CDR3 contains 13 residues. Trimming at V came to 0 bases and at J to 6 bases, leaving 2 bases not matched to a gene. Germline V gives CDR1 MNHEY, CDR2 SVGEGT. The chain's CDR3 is CASSYSRGSEQYF. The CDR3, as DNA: TGTGCCAGCAGTTACTCGCGCGGGAGCGAGCAGTACTTC.

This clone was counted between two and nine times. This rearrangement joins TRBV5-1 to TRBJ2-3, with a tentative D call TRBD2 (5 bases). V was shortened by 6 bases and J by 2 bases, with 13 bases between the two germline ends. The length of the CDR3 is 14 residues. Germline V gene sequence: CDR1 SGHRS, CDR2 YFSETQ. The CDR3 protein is CASNAGVPTDTQYF. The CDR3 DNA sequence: TGCGCCAGCAACGCGGGTGTCCCCACAGATACGCAGTATTTT.

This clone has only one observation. The chain's CDR3 is CASGPGDIRETQYF. CDR3 coding DNA: TGTGCCAGCGGGCCGGGAGACATCCGGGAGACCCAGTACTTC. V and J are TRBV6-5 and TRBJ2-5; a possible D gene is TRBD2 (6 bases). Trimming removed 8 bases from V and 5 bases from J, with 18 bases in between. CDR1 is MNHEY and CDR2 is SVGAGI in the germline V gene. The CDR3 spans 14 residues.

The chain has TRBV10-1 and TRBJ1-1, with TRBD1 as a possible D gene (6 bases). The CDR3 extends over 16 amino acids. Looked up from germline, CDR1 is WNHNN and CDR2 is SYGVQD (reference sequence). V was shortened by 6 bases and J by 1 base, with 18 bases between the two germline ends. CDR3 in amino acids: CASRTGTLYQNTEAFF. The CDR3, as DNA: TGCGCCAGCAGAACCGGGACACTCTACCAGAACACTGAAGCTTTCTTT.

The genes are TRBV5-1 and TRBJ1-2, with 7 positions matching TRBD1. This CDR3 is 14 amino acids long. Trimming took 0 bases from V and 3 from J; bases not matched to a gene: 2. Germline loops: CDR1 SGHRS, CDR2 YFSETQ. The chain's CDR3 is CASSLGQGYYGYTF. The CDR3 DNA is TGCGCCAGCAGCTTGGGACAGGGATACTATGGCTACACCTTC.

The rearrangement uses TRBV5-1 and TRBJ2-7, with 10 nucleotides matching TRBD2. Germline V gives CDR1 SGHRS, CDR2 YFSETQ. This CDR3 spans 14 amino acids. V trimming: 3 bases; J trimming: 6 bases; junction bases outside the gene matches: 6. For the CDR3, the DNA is TGCGCCAGCAGCTCATCCGGGACTAGCGCCGAGCAGTACTTC. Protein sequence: CASSSSGTSAEQYF.

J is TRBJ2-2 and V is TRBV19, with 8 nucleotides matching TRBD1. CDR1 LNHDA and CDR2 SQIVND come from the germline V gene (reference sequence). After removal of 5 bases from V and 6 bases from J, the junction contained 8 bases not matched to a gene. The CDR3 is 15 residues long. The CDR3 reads CASSLDRVYAGELFF. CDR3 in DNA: TGTGCCAGTAGTCTGGACAGGGTATACGCCGGGGAGCTGTTTTTT.

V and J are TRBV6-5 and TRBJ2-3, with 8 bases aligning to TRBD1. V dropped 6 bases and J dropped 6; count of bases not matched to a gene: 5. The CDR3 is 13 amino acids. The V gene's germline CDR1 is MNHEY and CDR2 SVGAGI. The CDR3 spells CASSRGLTDTQYF. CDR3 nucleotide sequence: TGTGCCAGCAGCAGGGGGCTGACGGATACGCAGTATTTT.

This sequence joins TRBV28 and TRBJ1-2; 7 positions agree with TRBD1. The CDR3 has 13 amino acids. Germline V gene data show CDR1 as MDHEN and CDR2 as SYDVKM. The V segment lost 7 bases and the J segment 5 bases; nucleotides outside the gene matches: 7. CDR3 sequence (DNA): TGTGCCAGCAAAGGGACAGTACTATATGGCTACACCTTC. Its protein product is CASKGTVLYGYTF.

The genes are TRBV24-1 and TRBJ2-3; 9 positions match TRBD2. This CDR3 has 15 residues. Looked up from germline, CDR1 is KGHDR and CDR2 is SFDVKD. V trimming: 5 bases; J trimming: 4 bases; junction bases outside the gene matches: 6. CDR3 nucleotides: TGTGCCACCAGTGCGAGGCGGGAGGGGGCAGATACGCAGTATTTT. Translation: CATSARREGADTQYF.

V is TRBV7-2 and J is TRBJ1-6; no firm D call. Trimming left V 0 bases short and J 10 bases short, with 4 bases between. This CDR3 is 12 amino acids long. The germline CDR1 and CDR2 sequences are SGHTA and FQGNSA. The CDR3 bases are TGTGCCAGCAGCTTAGCTGAGTCACCCCTCCACTTT. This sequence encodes CASSLAESPLHF.

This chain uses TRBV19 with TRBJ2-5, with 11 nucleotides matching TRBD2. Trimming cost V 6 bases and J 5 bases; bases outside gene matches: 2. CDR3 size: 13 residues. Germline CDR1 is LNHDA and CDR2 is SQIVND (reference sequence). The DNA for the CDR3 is TGTGCCAGTAGACTAGCGGGAGTCGAGACCCAGTACTTC. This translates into CASRLAGVETQYF.

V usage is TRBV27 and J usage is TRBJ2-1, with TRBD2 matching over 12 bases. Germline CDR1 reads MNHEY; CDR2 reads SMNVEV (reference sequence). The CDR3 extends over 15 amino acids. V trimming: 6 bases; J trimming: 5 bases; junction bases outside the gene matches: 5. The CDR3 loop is CASSPTSGRNNEQFF. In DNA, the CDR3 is TGTGCCAGCAGCCCGACTAGCGGGAGAAACAATGAGCAGTTCTTC.

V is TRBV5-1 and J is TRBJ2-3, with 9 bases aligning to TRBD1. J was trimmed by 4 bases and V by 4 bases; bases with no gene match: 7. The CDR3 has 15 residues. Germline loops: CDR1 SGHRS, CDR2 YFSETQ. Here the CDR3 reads CASSGRTGVSDTQYF. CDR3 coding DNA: TGCGCCAGCAGCGGTAGGACAGGGGTGTCAGATACGCAGTATTTT.

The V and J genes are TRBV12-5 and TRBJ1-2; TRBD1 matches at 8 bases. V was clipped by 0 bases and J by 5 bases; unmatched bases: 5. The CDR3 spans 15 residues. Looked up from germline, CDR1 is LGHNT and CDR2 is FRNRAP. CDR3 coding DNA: TGTGCTAGTGGTTTGGTAGGGGGACAGGCTTATGGCTACACCTTC. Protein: CASGLVGGQAYGYTF.

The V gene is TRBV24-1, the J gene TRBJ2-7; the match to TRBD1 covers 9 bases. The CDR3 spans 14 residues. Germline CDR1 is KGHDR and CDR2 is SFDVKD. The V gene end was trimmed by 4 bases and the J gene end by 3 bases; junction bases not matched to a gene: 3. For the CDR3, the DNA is TGTGCCACCAGTGAGGGACAGGGCTACTACGAGCAGTACTTC. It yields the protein CATSEGQGYYEQYF.

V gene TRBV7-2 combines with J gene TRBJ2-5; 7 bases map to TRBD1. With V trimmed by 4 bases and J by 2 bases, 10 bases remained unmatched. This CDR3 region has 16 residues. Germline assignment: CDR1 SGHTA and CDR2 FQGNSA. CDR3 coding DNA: TGTGCCAGCAGCTCTAGGCCCCCGGGACAGCAAGAGACCCAGTACTTC. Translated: CASSSRPPGQQETQYF.

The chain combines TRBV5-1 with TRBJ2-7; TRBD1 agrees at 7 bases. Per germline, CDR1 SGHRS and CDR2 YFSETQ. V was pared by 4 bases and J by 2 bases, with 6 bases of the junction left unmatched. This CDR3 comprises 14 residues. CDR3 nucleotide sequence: TGCGCCAGCAGCGTTCAGACAGGGACCTACGAGCAGTACTTC. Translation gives CASSVQTGTYEQYF.

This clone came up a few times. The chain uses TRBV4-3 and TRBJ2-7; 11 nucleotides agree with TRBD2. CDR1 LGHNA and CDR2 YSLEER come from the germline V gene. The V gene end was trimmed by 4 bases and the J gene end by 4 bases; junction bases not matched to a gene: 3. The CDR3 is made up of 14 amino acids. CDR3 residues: CASSPGLAAYEQYF. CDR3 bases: TGCGCCAGCAGCCCGGGACTAGCGGCATACGAGCAGTACTTC.